The 19 T cell receptor beta chains given below trace back to one sample, sequenced in a study of cytomegalovirus exposure and HLA in healthy donors. Amplification used 60 Vbeta primers and 13 Jbeta primers. Libraries were prepared by immunoSEQ multiplex PCR; TCRdb keeps only in-frame clonotypes and omits some of them. The sample lists about 140,000 clones, approximately 71% occurring once. What was sequenced was PBMCs. These receptors all come from a woman aged 45 to 65 in good health and CMV-seronegative.

This clone has more than one count but fewer than ten. This chain links TRBV27 with TRBJ1-2; 7 nucleotides align to TRBD1. The germline V gene encodes CDR1 MNHEY and CDR2 SMNVEV (reference sequence). V was clipped by 4 bases and J by 2 bases; unmatched bases: 1. CDR3 length: 13 residues. The CDR3 DNA follows: TGTGCCAGCAGTTCGGGACAGAACTATGGCTACACCTTC. Amino acids: CASSSGQNYGYTF.

The rearrangement uses TRBV6-1 and TRBJ1-6, with 7 bases aligning to TRBD1. J lost 3 bases, V lost 4 bases, and 9 bases had no gene match. Looked up from germline, CDR1 is MNHNS and CDR2 is SASEGT. CDR3 length equals 17 residues. CDR3: CASSASPTGFYNSPLHF. DNA of the CDR3: TGTGCCAGCAGTGCTTCCCCGACAGGGTTCTATAATTCACCCCTCCACTTT.

The chain has TRBV13 and TRBJ1-6, with D tentatively TRBD1 (6 bases). V was clipped by 3 bases and J by 8 bases, with 14 bases between them. The CDR3 contains 15 residues. Germline assignment: CDR1 PRHDT and CDR2 FYEKMQ (reference sequence). The CDR3 DNA follows: TGTGCCAGCAGCTTTTACCGGGGGGCAGATTCACCCCTCCACTTT. It is translated as CASSFYRGADSPLHF.

This clone was seen only a few times. This sequence joins TRBV5-6 and TRBJ2-3; a possible D gene is TRBD1 (5 bases). The germline V gene encodes CDR1 SGHDT and CDR2 YYEEEE. Trimming stripped 1 base from V and 4 bases from J, with 13 bases between. This CDR3 comprises 15 residues. Written as DNA, the CDR3 is TGTGCCAGCAGCTTGCTACAGGTAGGGGCAGATACGCAGTATTTT. Protein: CASSLLQVGADTQYF.

This sequence joins TRBV7-9 and TRBJ1-1; D is perhaps TRBD1 (5 bases). The V and J ends lost 6 bases and 5 bases respectively, with 19 bases between them. Germline CDR1 and CDR2: SEHNR and FQNEAQ (reference sequence). This CDR3 is 15 amino acids long. The CDR3 nucleotides are TGTGCCAGCAGTCCTATGGTAACCGGGGGTACTGAAGCTTTCTTT. The encoded protein is CASSPMVTGGTEAFF.

V is TRBV9 and J is TRBJ2-7; D may be TRBD2 (5 bases). This CDR3 has 14 amino acids. The ends were cut back, 0 bases at V and 2 bases at J, with 9 bases in the middle. Germline V gene sequence: CDR1 SGDLS, CDR2 YYNGEE. The CDR3 region is CASSVGAGAYEQYF. As DNA, the CDR3 is TGTGCCAGCAGCGTAGGGGCGGGTGCCTACGAGCAGTACTTC.

V is TRBV1 and J is TRBJ2-3; TRBD1 is taken as the D call from the table, unchecked against the DNA. TRBV1 is noted as a pseudogene. This CDR3 region has 16 residues. CDR3 sequence reads: CTSSLQGITSTDTQYF. CDR3 in DNA: TGCACCAGCAGCCTCCAGGGGATCACTAGCACAGATACGCAGTATTTT.

The CDR3 here is CASSFPNQPQHF. As DNA, the CDR3 is TGTGCCAGCAGCTTCCCAAATCAGCCCCAGCATTTT. The rearrangement links TRBV7-2 to TRBJ1-5; D not resolved. Germline CDR1 and CDR2: SGHTA and FQGNSA. The length of the CDR3 is 12 residues. Trimming removed 3 bases from V and 4 bases from J, with 4 bases in between.

The rearrangement uses TRBV5-1 and TRBJ2-3, with a tentative D call TRBD1 (7 bases). The CDR3 loop spans 16 amino acids. V lost 4 bases, J lost 4 bases, and 19 bases lay in between. The germline gives CDR1 SGHRS, CDR2 YFSETQ. In DNA, the CDR3 is TGCGCCAGCAGCCCTCGGGGAGGACAGGTTCCAGATACGCAGTATTTT. Protein sequence: CASSPRGGQVPDTQYF.

The chain joins TRBV7-9 to TRBJ1-2; 7 positions match TRBD1. V dropped 2 bases and J dropped 4; count of bases not matched to a gene: 13. This CDR3 contains 17 residues. Germline V CDR1 and CDR2: SEHNR, FQNEAQ (reference sequence). The CDR3 region has the DNA TGTGCCAGCAGCTTAACCTCGTCGACAGGGTTCAGCTATGGCTACACCTTC. Amino acids: CASSLTSSTGFSYGYTF.

This clone was counted a single time. The J gene is TRBJ1-5, the V gene TRBV2; D is unclear. V dropped 1 base and J dropped 3 bases, with 7 bases sitting between them. Germline V CDR1 and CDR2: SNHLY, FYNNEI. The length of the CDR3 is 14 residues. The CDR3 region has the DNA TGTGCCAGCAGTGAAGGGCAGGTCAATCAGCCCCAGCATTTT. Protein: CASSEGQVNQPQHF.

The chain recombines TRBV7-9 with TRBJ2-1; D is uncertain. Deletions cut 3 bases from V and 12 bases from J, with 12 bases between. In germline, CDR1 is SEHNR, CDR2 FQNEAQ (reference sequence). This CDR3 has 12 residues. The CDR3 bases are TGTGCCAGCAGCTTGTCGTCCCCGGGGCAGTTCTTC. Translated, it gives CASSLSSPGQFF.

This clone appeared a single time. The genes are TRBV7-6 and TRBJ1-1, with a possible D match to TRBD1 (5 bases). V lost 1 base and J lost 5, with 11 bases in between. The CDR3 contains 14 residues. Germline CDR1 is SGHVS and CDR2 is FNYEAQ. CDR3 DNA sequence: TGTGCCAGCAGCTTAGACGGCGGGGGGACTGAAGCTTTCTTT. This codes for CASSLDGGGTEAFF. Complete variable domain (other parts from reference TRBV7-6 and TRBJ1-1): GAGVSQSPRYKVTKRGQDVALRCDPISGHVSLYWYRQALGQGPEFLTYFNYEAQQDKSGLPNDRFSAERPEGSISTLTIQRTEQRDSAMYRCASSLDGGGTEAFFGQGTRLTVV.

The chain recombines TRBV4-1 with TRBJ2-5; a possible D gene is TRBD2 (6 bases). V shed 0 bases and J shed 11 bases, with 10 bases lying between them. CDR3 length equals 12 residues. Looked up from germline, CDR1 is MGHRA and CDR2 is YSYEKL. In DNA, the CDR3 is TGCGCCAGCAGCCAAGATTGGGGGGAGCAGTACTTC. This sequence encodes CASSQDWGEQYF.

This clone was observed a handful of times. This chain uses TRBV6-5 with TRBJ1-1; D ambiguous. The V end was cut by 3 bases, the J end by 8 bases, with 7 bases between. Germline CDR1 reads MNHEY; CDR2 reads SVGAGI. This CDR3 is built from 11 residues. CDR3 sequence reads: CASSYYREAFF. CDR3 DNA: TGTGCCAGCAGTTATTACAGAGAAGCTTTCTTT.

The chain uses TRBV5-5 and TRBJ2-5, with D possibly matching TRBD2 (5 bases). Germline assignment: CDR1 SGHKS and CDR2 YYEKEE (reference sequence). The germline V and J ends were trimmed by 3 bases and 5 bases, with 11 bases remaining between them. This CDR3 has 13 amino acids. The DNA for the CDR3 is TGTGCCAGCAGCTATGAGGGTGCGGAGACCCAGTACTTC. Amino acid sequence: CASSYEGAETQYF.

The table lists this clone with a count of one. This sample also contains other DNA sequences that code for the same CDR3. The rearrangement links TRBV5-8 to TRBJ1-1, with D maybe TRBD1 (5 bases). The germline V gene encodes CDR1 SGHTS and CDR2 YDEGEE. CDR3 length: 14 amino acids. V was trimmed by 3 bases and J by 1 base, leaving 10 bases between them. The CDR3, as DNA: TGTGCCAGCAGCTCCGTTACAGGGAACACTGAAGCTTTCTTT. It translates to CASSSVTGNTEAFF.

The CDR3 coding sequence is TGTGCCAGCAGATTCGGACAGTTGAACACTGAAGCTTTCTTT. This gives the protein CASRFGQLNTEAFF. The chain has TRBV6-6 and TRBJ1-1; a weak D match, TRBD1 (6 bases). The length of the CDR3 is 14 residues. Looked up from germline, CDR1 is MNHNY and CDR2 is SVGAGI (reference sequence). V was pared by 6 bases and J by 0 bases, with 11 bases between.

This rearrangement joins TRBV6-4 to TRBJ2-7; 8 bases fit TRBD1. Losses at the gene ends were 7 bases for V and 2 bases for J; bases not matched to a gene: 7. The CDR3 is 14 amino acids. CDR1 is MRHNA and CDR2 is SNTAGT in the germline V gene. This CDR3 is CASTGQGEPYEQYF. CDR3 sequence (DNA): TGTGCCAGCACCGGACAGGGAGAGCCCTACGAGCAGTACTTC.